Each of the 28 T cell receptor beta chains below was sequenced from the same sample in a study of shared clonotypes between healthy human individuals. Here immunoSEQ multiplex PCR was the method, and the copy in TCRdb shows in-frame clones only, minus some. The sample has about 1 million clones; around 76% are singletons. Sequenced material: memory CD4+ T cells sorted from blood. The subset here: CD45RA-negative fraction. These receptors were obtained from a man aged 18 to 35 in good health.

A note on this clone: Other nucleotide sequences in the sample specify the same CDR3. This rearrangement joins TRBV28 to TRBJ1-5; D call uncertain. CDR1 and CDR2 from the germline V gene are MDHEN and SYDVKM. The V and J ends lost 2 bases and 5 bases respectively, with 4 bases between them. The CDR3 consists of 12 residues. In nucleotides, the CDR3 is TGTGCCAGCAGTTTAATATATCAGCCCCAGCATTTT. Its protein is CASSLIYQPQHF.

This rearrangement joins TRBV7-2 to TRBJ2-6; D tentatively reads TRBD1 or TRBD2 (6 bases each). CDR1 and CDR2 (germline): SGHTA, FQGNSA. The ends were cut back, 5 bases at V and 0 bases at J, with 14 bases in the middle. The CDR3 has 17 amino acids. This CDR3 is CASSLRGLSSGANVLTF. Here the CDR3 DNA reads TGTGCCAGCAGCCTCCGGGGGCTGAGCTCTGGGGCCAACGTCCTGACTTTC.

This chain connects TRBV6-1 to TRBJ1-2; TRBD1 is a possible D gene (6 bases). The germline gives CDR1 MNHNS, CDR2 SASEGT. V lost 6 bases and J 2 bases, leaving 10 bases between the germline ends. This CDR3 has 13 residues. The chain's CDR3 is CASRGAGNYGYTF. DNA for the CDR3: TGTGCCAGCAGGGGGGCAGGGAACTATGGCTACACCTTC.

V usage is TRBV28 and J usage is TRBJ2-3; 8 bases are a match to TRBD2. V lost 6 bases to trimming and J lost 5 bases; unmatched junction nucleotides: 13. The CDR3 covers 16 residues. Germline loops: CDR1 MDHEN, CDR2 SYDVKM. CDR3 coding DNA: TGTGCCAGCAGGCGGCGGGGGGCAGGGTCTGTAGATACGCAGTATTTT. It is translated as CASRRRGAGSVDTQYF.

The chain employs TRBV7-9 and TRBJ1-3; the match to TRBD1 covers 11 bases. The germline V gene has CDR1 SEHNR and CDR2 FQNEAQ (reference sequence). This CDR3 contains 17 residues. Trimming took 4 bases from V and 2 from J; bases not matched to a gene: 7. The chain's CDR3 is CASSSERTGGAGNTIYF. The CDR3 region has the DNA TGTGCCAGCAGCTCGGAAAGGACAGGGGGCGCTGGAAACACCATATATTTT.

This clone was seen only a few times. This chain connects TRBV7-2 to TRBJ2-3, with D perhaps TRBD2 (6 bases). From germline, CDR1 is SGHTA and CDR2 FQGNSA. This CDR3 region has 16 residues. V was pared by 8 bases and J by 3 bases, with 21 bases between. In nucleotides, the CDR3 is TGTGCCAGCTCCCCGTCCGGGACTGCAGTTACAGATACGCAGTATTTT. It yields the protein CASSPSGTAVTDTQYF.

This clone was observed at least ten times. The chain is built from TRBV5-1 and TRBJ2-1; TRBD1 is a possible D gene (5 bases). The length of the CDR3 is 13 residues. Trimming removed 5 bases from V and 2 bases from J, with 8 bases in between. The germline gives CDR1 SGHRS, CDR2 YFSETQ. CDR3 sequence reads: CASRDNTYNEQFF. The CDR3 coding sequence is TGCGCCAGCAGGGACAACACCTACAATGAGCAGTTCTTC.

The DNA of the CDR3 is TGTGCCAGCACCCAAACAGCCATCAATGAGCAGTTCTTC. Protein sequence: CASTQTAINEQFF. The genes are TRBV5-6 and TRBJ2-1, with D hard to call. Germline CDR1 is SGHDT and CDR2 is YYEEEE. V dropped 6 bases and J dropped 6 bases, with 13 bases sitting between them. CDR3 length: 13 amino acids.

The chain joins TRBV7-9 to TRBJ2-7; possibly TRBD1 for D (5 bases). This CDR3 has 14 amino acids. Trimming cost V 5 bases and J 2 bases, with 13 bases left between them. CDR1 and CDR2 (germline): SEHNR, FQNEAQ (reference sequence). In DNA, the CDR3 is TGTGCCAGCAGCCGTGACAGCATCCCCTACGAGCAGTACTTC. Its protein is CASSRDSIPYEQYF. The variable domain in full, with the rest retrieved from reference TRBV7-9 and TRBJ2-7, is DTGVSQNPRHKITKRGQNVTFRCDPISEHNRLYWYRQTLGQGPEFLTYFQNEAQLEKSRLLSDRFSAERPKGSFSTLEIQRTEQGDSAMYLCASSRDSIPYEQYFGPGTRLTVT.

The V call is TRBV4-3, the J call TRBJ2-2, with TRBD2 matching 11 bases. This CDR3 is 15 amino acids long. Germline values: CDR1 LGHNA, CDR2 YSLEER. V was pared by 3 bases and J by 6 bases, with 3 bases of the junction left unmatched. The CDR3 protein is CASSQRTSGSGELFF. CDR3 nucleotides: TGCGCCAGCAGCCAGCGGACTAGCGGGTCCGGGGAGCTGTTTTTT.

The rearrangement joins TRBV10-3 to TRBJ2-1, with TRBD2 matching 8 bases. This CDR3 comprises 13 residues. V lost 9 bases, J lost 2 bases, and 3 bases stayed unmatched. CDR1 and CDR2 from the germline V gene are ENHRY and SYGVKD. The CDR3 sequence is CAMATSAYNEQFF. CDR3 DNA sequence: TGTGCCATGGCGACTAGCGCCTACAATGAGCAGTTCTTC.

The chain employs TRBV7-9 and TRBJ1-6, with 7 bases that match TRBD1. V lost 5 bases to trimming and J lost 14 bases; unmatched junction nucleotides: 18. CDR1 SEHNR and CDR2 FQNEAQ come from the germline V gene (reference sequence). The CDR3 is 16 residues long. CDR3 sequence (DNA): TGTGCCAGCAGCCAAGAAGCGACAGGGTTGGTAGGCACCCTCCACTTT. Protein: CASSQEATGLVGTLHF.

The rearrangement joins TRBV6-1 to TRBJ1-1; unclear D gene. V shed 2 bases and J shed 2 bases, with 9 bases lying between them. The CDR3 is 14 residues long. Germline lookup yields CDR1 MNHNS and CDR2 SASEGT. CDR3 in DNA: TGTGCCAGCAGTGAAAAAAAGGGAAACACTGAAGCTTTCTTT. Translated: CASSEKKGNTEAFF.

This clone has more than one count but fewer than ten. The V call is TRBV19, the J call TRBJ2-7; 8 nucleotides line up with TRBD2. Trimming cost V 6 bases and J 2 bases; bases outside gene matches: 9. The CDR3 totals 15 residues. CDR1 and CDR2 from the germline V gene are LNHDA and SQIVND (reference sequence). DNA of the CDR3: TGTGCCAGTAGCGACCTAGCGGGTGCTACCTACGAGCAGTACTTC. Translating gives CASSDLAGATYEQYF.

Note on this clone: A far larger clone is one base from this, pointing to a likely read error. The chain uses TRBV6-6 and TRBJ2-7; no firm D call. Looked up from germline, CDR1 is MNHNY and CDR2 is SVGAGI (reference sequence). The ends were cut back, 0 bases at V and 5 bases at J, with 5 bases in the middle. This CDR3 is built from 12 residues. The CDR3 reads CASSYSADEQYF. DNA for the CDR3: TGTGCCAGCAGTTACTCGGCGGACGAGCAGTACTTC.

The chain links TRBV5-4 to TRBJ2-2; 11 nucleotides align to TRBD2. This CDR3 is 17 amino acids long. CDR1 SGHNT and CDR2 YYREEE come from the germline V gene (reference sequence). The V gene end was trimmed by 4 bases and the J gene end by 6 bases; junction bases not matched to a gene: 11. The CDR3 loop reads CASSPSFSGRAAGELFF. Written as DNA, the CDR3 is TGTGCCAGCAGCCCCAGTTTTAGCGGGAGGGCCGCCGGGGAGCTGTTTTTT.

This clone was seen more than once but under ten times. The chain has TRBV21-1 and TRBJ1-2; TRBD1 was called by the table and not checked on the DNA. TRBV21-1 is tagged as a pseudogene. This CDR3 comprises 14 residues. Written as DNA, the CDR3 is TGTGCCAGCAGCATTCGGACAGGAGGAGATGGCTACACCTTC. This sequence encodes CASSIRTGGDGYTF.

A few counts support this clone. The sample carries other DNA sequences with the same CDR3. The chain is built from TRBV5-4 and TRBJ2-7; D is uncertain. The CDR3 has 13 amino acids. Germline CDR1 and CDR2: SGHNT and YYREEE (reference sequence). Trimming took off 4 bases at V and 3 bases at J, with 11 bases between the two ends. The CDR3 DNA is TGTGCCAGCAGCCAGGACGGTTTCTACGAGCAGTACTTC. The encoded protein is CASSQDGFYEQYF.

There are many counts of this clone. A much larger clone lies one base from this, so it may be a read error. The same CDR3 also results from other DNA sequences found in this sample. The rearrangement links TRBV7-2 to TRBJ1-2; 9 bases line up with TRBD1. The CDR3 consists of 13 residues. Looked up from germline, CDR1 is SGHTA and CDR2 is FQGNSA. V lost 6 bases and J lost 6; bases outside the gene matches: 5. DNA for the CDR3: TGTGCCAGCAGTCCCGGACAGGGGAATGGCTACACCTTC. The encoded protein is CASSPGQGNGYTF.

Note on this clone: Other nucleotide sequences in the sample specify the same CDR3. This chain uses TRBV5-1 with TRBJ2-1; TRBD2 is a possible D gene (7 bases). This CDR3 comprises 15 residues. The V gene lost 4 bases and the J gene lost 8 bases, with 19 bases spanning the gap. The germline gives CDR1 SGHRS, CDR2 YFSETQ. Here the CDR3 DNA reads TGCGCCAGCAGCCTCGAGGGGGGGCCGTTGGATGAGCAGTTCTTC. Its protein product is CASSLEGGPLDEQFF.

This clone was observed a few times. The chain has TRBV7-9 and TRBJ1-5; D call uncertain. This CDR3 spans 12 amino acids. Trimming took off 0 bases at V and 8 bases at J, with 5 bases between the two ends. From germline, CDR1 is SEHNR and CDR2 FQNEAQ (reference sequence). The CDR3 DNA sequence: TGTGCCAGCAGCTTAGCGGAGAAGCCCCAGCATTTT. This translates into CASSLAEKPQHF.

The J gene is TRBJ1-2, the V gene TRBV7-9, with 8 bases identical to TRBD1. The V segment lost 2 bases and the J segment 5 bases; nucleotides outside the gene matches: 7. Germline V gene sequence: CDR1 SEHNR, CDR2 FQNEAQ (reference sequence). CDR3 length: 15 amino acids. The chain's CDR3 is CASSLSTGDKYGYTF. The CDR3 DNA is TGTGCCAGCAGCTTATCGACAGGGGATAAGTATGGCTACACCTTC.

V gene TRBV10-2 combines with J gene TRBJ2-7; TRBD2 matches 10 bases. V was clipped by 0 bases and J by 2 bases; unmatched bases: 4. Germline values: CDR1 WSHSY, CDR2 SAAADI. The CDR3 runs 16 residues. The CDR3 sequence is CASSESASGSPYEQYF. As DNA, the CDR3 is TGCGCCAGCAGTGAGTCGGCTAGCGGGAGCCCCTACGAGCAGTACTTC.

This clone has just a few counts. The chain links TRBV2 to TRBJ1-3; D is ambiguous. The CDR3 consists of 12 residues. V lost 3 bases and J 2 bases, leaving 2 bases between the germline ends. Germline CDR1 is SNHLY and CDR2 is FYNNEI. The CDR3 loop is CASSEAGNTIYF. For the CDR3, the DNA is TGTGCCAGCAGTGAGGCTGGAAACACCATATATTTT.

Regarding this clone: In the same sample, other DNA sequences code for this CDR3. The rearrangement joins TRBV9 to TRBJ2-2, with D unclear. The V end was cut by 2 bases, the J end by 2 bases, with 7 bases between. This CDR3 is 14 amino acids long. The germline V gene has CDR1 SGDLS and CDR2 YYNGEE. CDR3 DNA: TGTGCCAGCAGCGTCCTCCAAAACACCGGGGAGCTGTTTTTT. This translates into CASSVLQNTGELFF.

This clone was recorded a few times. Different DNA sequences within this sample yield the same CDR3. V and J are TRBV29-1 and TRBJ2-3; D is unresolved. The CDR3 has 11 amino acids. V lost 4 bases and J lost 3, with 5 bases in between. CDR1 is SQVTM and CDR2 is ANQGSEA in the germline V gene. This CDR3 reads CSVVGTDTQYF. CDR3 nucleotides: TGCAGCGTTGTTGGGACAGATACGCAGTATTTT.

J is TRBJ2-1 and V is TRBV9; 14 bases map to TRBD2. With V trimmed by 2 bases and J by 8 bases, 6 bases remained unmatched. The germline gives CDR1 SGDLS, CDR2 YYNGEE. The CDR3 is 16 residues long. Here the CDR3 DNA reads TGTGCCAGCAGCGTGACTAGCGGGGGGGCCGTCCATGAGCAGTTCTTC. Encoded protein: CASSVTSGGAVHEQFF. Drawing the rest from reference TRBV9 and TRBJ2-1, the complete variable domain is DSGVTQTPKHLITATGQRVTLRCSPRSGDLSVYWYQQSLDQGLQFLIQYYNGEERAKGNILERFSAQQFPDLHSELNLSSLELGDSALYFCASSVTSGGAVHEQFFGPGTRLTVL.

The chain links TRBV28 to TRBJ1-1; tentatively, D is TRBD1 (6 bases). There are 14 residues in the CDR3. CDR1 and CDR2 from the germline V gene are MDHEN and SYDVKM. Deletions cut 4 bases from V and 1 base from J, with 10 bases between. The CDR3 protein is CASSSPGQNTEAFF. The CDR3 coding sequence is TGTGCCAGCAGTTCACCGGGACAGAACACTGAAGCTTTCTTT.